The entry below describes one TCR beta chain. Germline CDR1 and CDR2: SGHDT and YYEEEE. The CDR3 loop spans 15 amino acids. V shed 2 bases, J shed 5 bases, and the junction held 8 bases outside the gene matches. The data stem from a study of T-cell memory formation after mild COVID-19. TCRdb called the 5' RACE reads again in MiXCR, with one record for every CDR3 protein. In the table there are approximately 150,000 distinct CDR3 sequences, 10% to 15% of which are singletons. This TCR came from a man between 18 and 35 years old who had mild COVID-19 (a few samples of this study predate the infection). Cell type and time point are not known. Sequenced: PBMCs or a T cell subset sorted from them (not recorded which). This chain links TRBV5-6 with TRBJ2-5, with 8 bases aligning to TRBD1. The CDR3 DNA is TGTGCCAGCAGCTTACAGGGGGTTGGGATCGAGACCCAGTACTTC. Its translation: CASSLQGVGIETQYF.